This section outlines one T cell receptor (beta chain) sequence together with its context. Its antigen is not identified. The CDR3 consists of 13 residues. Germline trimming cut 4 bases from V and 7 bases from J; bases unmatched to any gene: 2. Some clones are missing from TCRdb's copy, which holds only in-frame ones; the method was immunoSEQ multiplex PCR. The table includes over 130,000 clones, about 91% detected once. The source of the sample is a study of T cell responses to AZD1222 COVID-19 vaccine. Findings and limits, study-wide: All repertoire sampling was performed exclusively after the peak T cell response.

Both about-4-week and about-12-week second-dose recipients were combined. The rearrangement uses TRBV12-3 or TRBV12-4 and TRBJ1-5; 9 bases map to TRBD1. The source material was peripheral blood, sampled 28 days after the second AZD1222 dose. This clonotype originated in an adult who received the AZD1222 COVID-19 vaccine. CDR3 sequence (DNA): TGTGCCAGCAGTTGGACAGGGGTCCAGCCCCAGCATTTT. Residues: CASSWTGVQPQHF.